These 13 T cell receptor beta chains were all obtained from the same sample, sequenced in a study of spatial heterogeneity in lung cancer. The sample's time point: blood at routine non-recurrence follow-up after resection. MiXCR, run by TCRdb on the 5' RACE reads, gives a single entry per CDR3 protein. The sample lists 15,000 to 20,000 distinct CDR3 sequences; 6.3% were seen once. The material sequenced was PBMCs, taken at follow-up. The receptors originated from a male donor with early-stage non-small cell lung cancer.

This clonotype was picked up many times. The J gene is TRBJ2-2, the V gene TRBV18; a weak D match, TRBD1 (5 bases). Deletions cut 0 bases from V and 4 bases from J, with 9 bases between. Looked up from germline, CDR1 is KGHSH and CDR2 is LQKENI. CDR3 length: 15 amino acids. The CDR3 nucleotides read TGTGCCAGCTCACCACCCCGGACACCCACCGGGGAGCTGTTTTTT. Its protein is CASSPPRTPTGELFF.

This clonotype was observed many times. The V gene is TRBV30, the J gene TRBJ1-1, with 7 bases fitting TRBD1. CDR3 length equals 17 residues. The germline V gene has CDR1 GTSNPN and CDR2 SVGIG (reference sequence). V shed 3 bases and J 6 bases; nucleotides not matched to a gene: 19. CDR3 residues: CAWSDTSGTAPLSEAFF. CDR3 coding DNA: TGTGCCTGGAGCGACACATCCGGGACAGCGCCGTTATCTGAAGCTTTCTTT.

This clonotype was picked up many times. J is TRBJ2-7 and V is TRBV20-1; TRBD2 matches at 8 bases. The V gene's germline CDR1 is DFQATT and CDR2 SNEGSKA (reference sequence). The CDR3 has 12 residues. Losses at the gene ends were 4 bases for V and 5 bases for J; bases not matched to a gene: 4. Here the CDR3 reads CSATGGGHEQYF. The DNA of the CDR3 is TGCAGTGCTACGGGGGGGGGCCACGAGCAGTACTTC.

This clonotype was detected ten times or more. The rearrangement links TRBV21-1 to TRBJ2-5. TRBV21-1 counts as a pseudogene. This CDR3 contains 17 residues. This CDR3 is CASSKARMSDGQETQYF. In nucleotides, the CDR3 is TGTGCCAGCAGCAAAGCCCGCATGAGCGACGGTCAAGAGACCCAGTACTTC.

This clonotype was counted ten times or more. This chain links TRBV28 with TRBJ2-6; 7 positions match TRBD1. Germline V gene sequence: CDR1 MDHEN, CDR2 SYDVKM. J lost 0 bases, V lost 5 bases, and 1 base had no gene match. The CDR3 runs to 15 residues. In DNA, the CDR3 is TGTGCCAGCAGTCGGGACAGCTCTGGGGCCAACGTCCTGACTTTC. Translating it yields CASSRDSSGANVLTF.

This clonotype was seen ten or more times. This sequence joins TRBV5-1 and TRBJ1-5; TRBD1 might be the D (5 bases). Trimming removed 1 base at V and 7 bases at J, with 18 bases between. This CDR3 comprises 16 residues. From germline, CDR1 is SGHRS and CDR2 YFSETQ. DNA for the CDR3: TGCGCCAGCAGCTTGACTCCTGGGACCGCCGGGCAGCCCCAGCATTTT. Its protein product is CASSLTPGTAGQPQHF.

This clonotype was detected many times. The chain combines TRBV7-6 with TRBJ1-4, with D hard to call. The CDR3 extends over 13 amino acids. V was shortened by 1 base and J by 8 bases, with 8 bases between the two germline ends. Germline CDR1 and CDR2: SGHVS and FNYEAQ. CDR3 sequence (DNA): TGTGCCAGCAGCTTAGGACGAGGAGAAAAACTGTTTTTT. This gives the protein CASSLGRGEKLFF.

Ten or more counts support this clonotype. In nucleotides, the CDR3 is TGCGCCGGGGGAAGGGGCACCGGGGAGCTGTTTTTT. This codes for CAGGRGTGELFF. The chain couples TRBV23-1 to TRBJ2-2; D is perhaps TRBD1 or TRBD2 (5 bases each). TRBV23-1 is an ORF; its function is uncertain. Trimming left V 11 bases short and J 4 bases short, with 11 bases between. This CDR3 comprises 12 residues.

This clonotype was counted ten times or more. The chain combines TRBV10-2 with TRBJ2-4; 11 nucleotides align to TRBD2. Germline CDR1 is WSHSY and CDR2 is SAAADI. Germline trimming cut 10 bases from V and 3 bases from J; bases unmatched to any gene: 8. CDR3 length: 15 amino acids. The DNA for the CDR3 is TGCGCCAACGAGTATAGCGGGAGGGGCAAAAACATTCAGTACTTC. Protein sequence: CANEYSGRGKNIQYF.

The chain couples TRBV7-2 to TRBJ2-1, with 11 bases aligning to TRBD2. Trimming cost V 6 bases and J 5 bases; bases outside gene matches: 3. The V gene's germline CDR1 is SGHTA and CDR2 FQGNSA. The CDR3 spans 14 residues. CDR3 region: CASRGLAVNNEQFF. The DNA of the CDR3 is TGTGCCAGCAGGGGACTAGCGGTGAACAATGAGCAGTTCTTC.

A remark on this clonotype: A read error may explain this, as a much larger clone is one base away. As the CDR3 is not closed by the conserved phenylalanine or tryptophan, this likely results from a read error. V gene TRBV6-2 or TRBV6-3 combines with J gene TRBJ2-1; unclear D gene. CDR1 is MNHEY, CDR2 SVGEGT, per germline. The CDR3 is 11 amino acids. V was cut by 6 bases and J by 5 bases, with 5 bases left in between. The CDR3 protein is CASRRNNEQFS. The CDR3 nucleotides read TGTGCCAGCAGAAGAAACAATGAGCAGTTCTCC.

The chain couples TRBV5-1 to TRBJ2-3; D perhaps matches TRBD1 (5 bases). The CDR3 is 14 residues long. Germline V gene data show CDR1 as SGHRS and CDR2 as YFSETQ. The ends were cut back, 5 bases at V and 0 bases at J, with 10 bases in the middle. In DNA, the CDR3 is TGCGCCAGCAGTGCTGGGGCTAGCACAGATACGCAGTATTTT. Its translation is CASSAGASTDTQYF.

V and J are TRBV18 and TRBJ1-4; no firm D call. The CDR3 loop spans 15 amino acids. Trimming cost V 5 bases and J 8 bases, with 18 bases left between them. CDR1 and CDR2 (germline): KGHSH, LQKENI. The CDR3 nucleotides are TGTGCCAGCTCATCCTGGCCCCAAGACAAAGAAAAACTGTTTTTT. It translates to CASSSWPQDKEKLFF.